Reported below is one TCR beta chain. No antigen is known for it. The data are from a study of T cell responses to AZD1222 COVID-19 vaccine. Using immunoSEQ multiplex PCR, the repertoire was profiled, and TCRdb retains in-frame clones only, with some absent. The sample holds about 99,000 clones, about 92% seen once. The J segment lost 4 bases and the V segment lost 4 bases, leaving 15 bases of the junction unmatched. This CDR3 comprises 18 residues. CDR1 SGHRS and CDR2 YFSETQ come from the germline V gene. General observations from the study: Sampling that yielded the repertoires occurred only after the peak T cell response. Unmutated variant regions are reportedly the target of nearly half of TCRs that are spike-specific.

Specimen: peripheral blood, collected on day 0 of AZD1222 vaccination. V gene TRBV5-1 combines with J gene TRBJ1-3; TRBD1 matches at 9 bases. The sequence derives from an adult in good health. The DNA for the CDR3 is TGCGCCAGCAGCCTAGGGACAGGGCCAAATCCAAGGGGAAACACCATATATTTT. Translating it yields CASSLGTGPNPRGNTIYF. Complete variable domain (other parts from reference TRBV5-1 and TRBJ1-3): KAGVTQTPRYLIKTRGQQVTLSCSPISGHRSVSWYQQTPGQGLQFLFEYFSETQRNKGNFPGRFSGRQFSNSRSEMNVSTLELGDSALYLCASSLGTGPNPRGNTIYFGEGSWLTVV.